Here is one T cell receptor (beta chain) with its context. Its specificity is unknown. The sample comes from a study of cytomegalovirus exposure and HLA in healthy donors. The study ran its PCR with 60 Vbeta and 13 Jbeta primers. Assay used: immunoSEQ multiplex PCR; TCRdb lists only in-frame clones, some missing. The repertoire has roughly 280,000 clones, roughly two thirds of them found once; the top ten carry approximately 2.5%. Study results and caveats: Reported findings show TCR beta sequences accurately forecast HLA-A and HLA-B alleles in most subjects. In a later analysis, HLA-associated TCR beta chains were more clonally expanded than equally common others.

Trimming cost V 5 bases and J 6 bases, with 23 bases left between them. This CDR3 region has 17 residues. From germline, CDR1 is SEHNR and CDR2 FQNEAQ (reference sequence). Sequenced material: PBMCs. The TCR comes from a female donor in good health and CMV-seronegative. The V gene is TRBV7-9, the J gene TRBJ2-1; a weak D match, TRBD2 (5 bases). CDR3 nucleotides: TGTGCCAGCAGCCCGGCCTATAGTTTCCGTCGGGGCAATGAGCAGTTCTTC. Protein sequence: CASSPAYSFRRGNEQFF. The variable domain in full, completed from reference TRBV7-9 and TRBJ2-1, reads DTGVSQNPRHKITKRGQNVTFRCDPISEHNRLYWYRQTLGQGPEFLTYFQNEAQLEKSRLLSDRFSAERPKGSFSTLEIQRTEQGDSAMYLCASSPAYSFRRGNEQFFGPGTRLTVL.